A selection of T cell receptor beta chains follows, all from one sample in a study of T cell repertoires in cytomegalovirus infection. Via MiXCR, TCRdb re-called the reads, giving one row per CDR3 protein. This sample has fewer than 550,000 distinct CDR3 sequences; about 26% occur once, and the top ten carry over 10%. Sequencing was carried out using PBMCs. Receptor source: a human donor in good health (CMV status not recorded). Some clones in this sample may be carry-over from other donors' samples. CDR3s leave out the opening cysteine and the closing phenylalanine or tryptophan. The order of the fields is V gene, J gene, CDR3 protein.

V: TRBV7-2
J: TRBJ2-2
CDR3: ASSLERGRTGELF

V: TRBV6-2/TRBV6-3
J: TRBJ1-5
CDR3: ASSYSGDRGYSNQPQH

V: TRBV10-3
J: TRBJ2-5
CDR3: AIRNQETQY

V: TRBV7-4
J: TRBJ2-1
CDR3: ASSWRGGESSYNEQF

V: TRBV20-1
J: TRBJ2-7
CDR3: SARTSGDYEQY

V: TRBV18
J: TRBJ1-1
CDR3: ASSPITEGEAF

V: TRBV7-8
J: TRBJ2-5
CDR3: ASSVARLQETQY

V: TRBV7-9
J: TRBJ2-5
CDR3: ASSSAGGETQY

V: TRBV12-3/TRBV12-4
J: TRBJ1-6
CDR3: ASSFLGGVPGSPLH

V: TRBV6-2/TRBV6-3
J: TRBJ1-5
CDR3: ASSYFPGGNQPQH

V: TRBV10-3
J: TRBJ2-7
CDR3: AISAPASYEQY

V: TRBV10-3
J: TRBJ1-1
CDR3: AISEGVEGNTEAF

V: TRBV19
J: TRBJ1-2
CDR3: ASRDARDRYFYGYT

V: TRBV28
J: TRBJ2-5
CDR3: ASSSLLEGRETQY

V: TRBV20-1
J: TRBJ2-3
CDR3: SARQGADTQY

V: TRBV19
J: TRBJ2-1
CDR3: ASSLPGTRRYNEQF

V: TRBV24-1
J: TRBJ1-1
CDR3: ATSDSGAVHTEAF

V: TRBV7-2
J: TRBJ1-1
CDR3: ASSDIIGGTEAF

V: TRBV10-3
J: TRBJ2-1
CDR3: AISLRRVEGLATRGNYNEQF

V: TRBV27
J: TRBJ2-3
CDR3: ASRIRPHNFTDTQY